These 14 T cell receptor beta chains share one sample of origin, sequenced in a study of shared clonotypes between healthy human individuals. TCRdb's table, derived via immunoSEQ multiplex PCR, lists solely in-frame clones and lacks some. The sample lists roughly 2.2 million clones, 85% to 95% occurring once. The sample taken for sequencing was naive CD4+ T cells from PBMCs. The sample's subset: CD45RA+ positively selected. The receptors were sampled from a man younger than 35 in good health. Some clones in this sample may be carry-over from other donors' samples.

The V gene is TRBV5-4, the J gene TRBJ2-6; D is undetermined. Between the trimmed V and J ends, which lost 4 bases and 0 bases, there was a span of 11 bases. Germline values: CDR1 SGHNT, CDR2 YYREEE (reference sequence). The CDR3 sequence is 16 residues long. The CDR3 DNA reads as TGTGCCAGCAGCCTTCCGGCCGTCTCTGGGGCCAACGTCCTGACTTTC. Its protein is CASSLPAVSGANVLTF.

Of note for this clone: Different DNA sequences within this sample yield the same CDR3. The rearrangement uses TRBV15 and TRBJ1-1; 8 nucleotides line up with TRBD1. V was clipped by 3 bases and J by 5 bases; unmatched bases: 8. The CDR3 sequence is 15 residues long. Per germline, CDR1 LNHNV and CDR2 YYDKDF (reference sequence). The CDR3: CATSRETGGWTEAFF. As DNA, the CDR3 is TGTGCCACCAGCAGGGAAACAGGGGGTTGGACTGAAGCTTTCTTT.

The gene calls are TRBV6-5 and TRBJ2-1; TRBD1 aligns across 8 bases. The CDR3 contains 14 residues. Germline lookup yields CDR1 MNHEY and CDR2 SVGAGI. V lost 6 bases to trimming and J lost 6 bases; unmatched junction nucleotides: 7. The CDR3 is CASRATGAGNEQFF. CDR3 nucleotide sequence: TGTGCCAGCAGGGCGACAGGGGCTGGCAATGAGCAGTTCTTC.

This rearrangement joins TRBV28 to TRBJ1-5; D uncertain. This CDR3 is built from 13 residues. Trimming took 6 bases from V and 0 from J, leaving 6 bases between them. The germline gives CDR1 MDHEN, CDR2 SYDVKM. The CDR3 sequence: CASRWGSNQPQHF. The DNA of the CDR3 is TGTGCCAGCAGATGGGGTAGCAATCAGCCCCAGCATTTT.

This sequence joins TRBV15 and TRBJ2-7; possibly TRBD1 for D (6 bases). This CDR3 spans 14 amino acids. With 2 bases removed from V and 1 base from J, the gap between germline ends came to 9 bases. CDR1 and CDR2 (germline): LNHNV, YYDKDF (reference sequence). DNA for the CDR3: TGTGCCACCAGCAGAACCGACAGGTCCTACGAGCAGTACTTC. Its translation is CATSRTDRSYEQYF. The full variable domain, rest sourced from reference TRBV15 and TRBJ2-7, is DAMVIQNPRYQVTQFGKPVTLSCSQTLNHNVMYWYQQKSSQAPKLLFHYYDKDFNNEADTPDNFQSRRPNTSFCFLDIRSPGLGDTAMYLCATSRTDRSYEQYFGPGTRLTVT.

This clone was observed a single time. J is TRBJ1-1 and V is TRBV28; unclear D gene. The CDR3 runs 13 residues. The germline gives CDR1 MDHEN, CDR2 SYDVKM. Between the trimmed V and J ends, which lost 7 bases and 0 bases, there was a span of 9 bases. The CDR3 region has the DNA TGTGCCAGCACCCTCCAGTTGAACACTGAAGCTTTCTTT. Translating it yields CASTLQLNTEAFF. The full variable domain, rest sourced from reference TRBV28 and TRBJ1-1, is DVKVTQSSRYLVKRTGEKVFLECVQDMDHENMFWYRQDPGLGLRLIYFSYDVKMKEKGDIPEGYSVSREKKERFSLILESASTNQTSMYLCASTLQLNTEAFFGQGTRLTVV.

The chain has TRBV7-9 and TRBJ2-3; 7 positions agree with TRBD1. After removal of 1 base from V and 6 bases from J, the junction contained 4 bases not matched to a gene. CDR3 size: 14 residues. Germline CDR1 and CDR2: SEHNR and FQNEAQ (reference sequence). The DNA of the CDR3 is TGTGCCAGCAGCTTAGAAGGGGGCGCGGATACGCAGTATTTT. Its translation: CASSLEGGADTQYF.

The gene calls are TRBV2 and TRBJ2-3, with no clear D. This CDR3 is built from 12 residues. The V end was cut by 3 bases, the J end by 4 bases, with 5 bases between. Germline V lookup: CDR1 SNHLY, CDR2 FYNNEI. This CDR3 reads CASSDSADTQYF. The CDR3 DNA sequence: TGTGCCAGCAGTGATAGTGCAGATACGCAGTATTTT.

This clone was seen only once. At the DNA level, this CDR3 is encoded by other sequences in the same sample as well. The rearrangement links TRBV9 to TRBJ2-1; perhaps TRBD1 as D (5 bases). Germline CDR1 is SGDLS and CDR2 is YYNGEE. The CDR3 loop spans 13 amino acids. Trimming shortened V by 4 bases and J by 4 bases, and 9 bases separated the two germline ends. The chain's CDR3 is CASSQGLYNEQFF. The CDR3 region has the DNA TGTGCCAGCAGCCAGGGTTTGTACAATGAGCAGTTCTTC.

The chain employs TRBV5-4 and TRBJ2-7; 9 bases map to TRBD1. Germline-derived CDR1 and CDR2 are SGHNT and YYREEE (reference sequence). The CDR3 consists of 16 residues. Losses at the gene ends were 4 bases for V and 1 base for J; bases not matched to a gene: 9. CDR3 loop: CASSTTGTGSSYEQYF. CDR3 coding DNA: TGTGCCAGCAGCACGACCGGGACAGGGAGTTCCTACGAGCAGTACTTC.

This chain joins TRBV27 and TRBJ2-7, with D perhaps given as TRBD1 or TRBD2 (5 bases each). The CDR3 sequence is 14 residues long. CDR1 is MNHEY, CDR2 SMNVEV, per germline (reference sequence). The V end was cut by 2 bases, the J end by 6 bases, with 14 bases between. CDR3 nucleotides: TGTGCCAGCAGTTTAGACGGGACCCCTGGCGAGCAGTACTTC. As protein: CASSLDGTPGEQYF.

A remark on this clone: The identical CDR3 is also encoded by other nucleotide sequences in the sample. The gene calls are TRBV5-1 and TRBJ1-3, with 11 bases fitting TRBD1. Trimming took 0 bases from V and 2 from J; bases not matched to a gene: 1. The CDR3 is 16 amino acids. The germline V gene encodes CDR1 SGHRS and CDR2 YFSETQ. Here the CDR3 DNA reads TGCGCCAGCAGCTTGGAGGGACAGGGGGCTGGAAACACCATATATTTT. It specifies CASSLEGQGAGNTIYF.

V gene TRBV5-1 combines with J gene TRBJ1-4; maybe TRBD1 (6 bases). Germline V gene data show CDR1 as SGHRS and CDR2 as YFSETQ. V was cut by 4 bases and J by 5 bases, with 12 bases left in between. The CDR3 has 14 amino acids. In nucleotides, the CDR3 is TGCGCCAGCAGCGACTCGACAGGAAATGAAAAACTGTTTTTT. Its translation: CASSDSTGNEKLFF.

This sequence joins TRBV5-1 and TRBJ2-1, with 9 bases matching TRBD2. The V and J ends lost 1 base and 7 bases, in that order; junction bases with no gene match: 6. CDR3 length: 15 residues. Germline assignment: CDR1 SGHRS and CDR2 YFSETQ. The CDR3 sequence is CASSLSAGGPNEQFF. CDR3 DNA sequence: TGCGCCAGCAGCTTGAGTGCGGGAGGGCCGAATGAGCAGTTCTTC.